This T cell receptor beta chain was identified in a study of blood T cell repertoires in COVID-19 (TCRdb year 2020). Background for the entire study: Collaborator samples came from the United States, Italy and Spain and covered acute and convalescent phases of COVID-19. The material from the prospective study consisted of cDNA or gDNA derived from T cells, B-cell-depleted T cells, or PBMCs. The dataset comprised deeply sampled blood TCRbeta repertoires from subjects exposed to, actively infected with, or recovered from COVID-19. The repertoires were released in a freely available public database intended as a resource for research on the immune response to SARS-CoV-2. The samples were drawn from two sources: the first 160 participants of the ongoing ImmuneRACE study, and some 1,300 subjects contributed by 6 global collaborators. Nearly every sample came with metadata listing a de-identified subject ID, COVID-19 status, age in years and sex. Where available, HLA class I and class II types were obtained from metadata supplied by the sample provider rather than from assay-based typing. Beyond this particular receptor, the publication reports: The quantity of clinical and demographic metadata differed by source and by participant and was supplied without curation.

TCRbeta CDR3 regions were amplified from genomic DNA by means of the immunoSEQ Assay, a bias-controlled multiplex PCR. Per the source publication's procedure: Nucleated cell counts per sample were estimated from amplification of reference gene primers within the assay. To quantify the absolute abundance of each unique TCRbeta CDR3 rearrangement, sequence reads were collapsed and filtered. For each sample, productive Simpson clonality was calculated as the square root of Simpson's diversity index across productive rearrangements. Entries here come from immuneACCESS through TCRdb and include only in-frame sequences with V and J called. Some clones fail to appear in such tables; in the studies checked, an unresolved V gene covers under half of the shortfall, and the cause of the remainder is unknown. Clonal size and the V and J genes are those of that table, whereas D and trimming came from the DNA. Across this sample there are 35,000 to 50,000 clones, with roughly 90% seen only once. The ten largest clones take up approximately 2.8% of the sample.

Each collaborating institution followed its own protocols to collect whole blood in K2EDTA tubes. For TCRbeta analysis, collaborator samples were shipped as frozen whole blood, as isolated PBMCs, or as DNA extracted from either sample type. Concerning this clone: Its antigen is currently not known. It has no much larger one-base neighbor in the sample; base qualities were not kept.

CDR1 and CDR2, looked up from the germline V gene (reference sequence), are SEHNR and FQNEAQ. There are 13 amino acids in the CDR3, from cysteine to phenylalanine inclusive. CDR3 DNA only is kept here, 39 bases in frame from base 1. V lost 5 bases and J lost 8 bases; the stretch between them is 15 bases long. The source is a man aged 45-65 years with active COVID-19. The V and J genes are TRBV7-9 and TRBJ2-5; confidence is insufficient to name the D gene. The specimen sequenced was peripheral blood. The nucleotide sequence reads TGTGCCAGCAGCCCGGGTTCGGCTGGCACCCAGTACTTC. It is translated as CASSPGSAGTQYF. Reference TRBV7-9 and TRBJ2-5 proteins supply the regions before and after the CDR3; the full variable domain is: DTGVSQNPRHKITKRGQNVTFRCDPISEHNRLYWYRQTLGQGPEFLTYFQNEAQLEKSRLLSDRFSAERPKGSFSTLEIQRTEQGDSAMYLCASSPGSAGTQYFGPGTRLLVL.